Here is one T cell receptor (beta chain) with its context. Its specificity is unknown. The data were taken from a study of CXCR3-negative and CXCR3-positive naive CD8 T cells. Broader study findings: Naive cells with CXCR3 showed TRB CDR3s that were more hydrophobic than those in CXCR3-negative naive cells. Fresh PBMCs served for most assays, and CXCR3 expression fell partially after cryopreservation.

The authors made the TRB cDNA libraries by 5' RACE using UMI labels. TCRdb re-analyzed the 5' RACE reads; it lists each CDR3 protein once, without DNA. This listing includes roughly 100,000 distinct CDR3 sequences. The length of the CDR3 is 11 residues. Germline V gene data show CDR1 as MNHNS and CDR2 as SASEGT. Sequenced: naive CXCR3+ CD8+ T cells from blood. Subset defined: CD45RO-CCR7+CD27+CD95- naive CD8+ T cells expressing CXCR3 (TNR3+). This receptor was taken from a human donor in good health. Some clones in this sample may be carry-over from other donors' samples. The chain is built from TRBV6-1 and TRBJ1-4. The chain's CDR3 is CASSGNEKLFF.